The rows below give T cell receptor beta chains drawn from one sample of a study of T cell changes during pregnancy in multiple sclerosis. The method was immunoSEQ multiplex PCR; TCRdb's version includes in-frame clones alone and lacks a portion of them. The sample records around 40,000 clones, more than 85% being singletons. Sequenced here: CD4+ T cells from peripheral blood mononuclear cells, sampled in the second trimester of pregnancy. Receptors were obtained from a female donor with multiple sclerosis, enrolled in a pregnancy study. CDR3s include the opening cysteine and the closing phenylalanine or tryptophan. A D gene is named only where the DNA matches it firmly. Part of the rows lack a size; the others show once, few, many or a class for expanded clones.

abundance	d_gene	v_gene	j_gene	CDR3nt	CDR3aa
few	TRBD1	TRBV30	TRBJ1-1	TGTGCCTGGAGTACCCTGGGGGCATCAGGGGGTGAAGCTTTCTTT	CAWSTLGASGGEAFF
-	TRBD1	TRBV6-5	TRBJ1-2	TGTGCCAGCAGTCGGGGGACAGGGGGAGGCTACACCTTC	CASSRGTGGGYTF
-	-	TRBV11-3	TRBJ2-2	TGTGCCAGCAGTCCCTCCGGACTTTTCCACCGGGGAGCTAAGGAGGAGCTGTTTTTT	CASSPSGLFHRGAKEELFF
-	TRBD1	TRBV5-1	TRBJ2-2	TGCGCCAGCAGCGAAACGAGGACAGGGTGGGCCGGGGAGCTGTTTTTT	CASSETRTGWAGELFF
-	-	TRBV5-1	TRBJ1-6	TGCGCCAGCAGCCTTCCCCGACCGGGGACACCCCTCCACTTT	CASSLPRPGTPLHF
-	TRBD2	TRBV5-1	TRBJ2-1	TGCGCCAGCAACACACTAGCGGGAGTGCACAATGAGCAGTTCTTC	CASNTLAGVHNEQFF
-	TRBD1	TRBV7-9	TRBJ1-2	TGTGCCAGCAGCGCGCGGACAGGGGGCGGCTACACCTTC	CASSARTGGGYTF
-	TRBD1	TRBV27	TRBJ2-7	TGTGCCAGCAGGCAACCCGGGACAGGGTCCTACGAGCAGTACTTC	CASRQPGTGSYEQYF
-	-	TRBV29-1	TRBJ2-5	TGCAGCGGAGGGCCCAGGGGCCCTCAAGAGACCCAGTACTTC	CSGGPRGPQETQYF
-	-	TRBV29-1	TRBJ1-2	TGCAGCGTTGAAGACAGGACTAACTATGGCTACACCTTC	CSVEDRTNYGYTF
few	-	TRBV10-3	TRBJ2-3	TGTGCCATCAGTGCAGGTGCCACTAGCACAGATACGCAGTATTTT	CAISAGATSTDTQYF
-	-	TRBV30	TRBJ2-2	TGTGCCTGGAGGGGACTCTTTTTTACCGGGGAGCTGTTTTTT	CAWRGLFFTGELFF
-	-	TRBV18	TRBJ2-3	TGTGCCAGCCTCCCACACTCAACGGGTACGCAGTATTTT	CASLPHSTGTQYF
-	TRBD1	TRBV19	TRBJ2-6	TGTGCCAGTAGACACCAGGACAGGGCGGACGGGGCCAACGTCCTGACTTTC	CASRHQDRADGANVLTF
-	-	TRBV18	TRBJ1-1	TGTGCCAGCTCGGTTACAGGAATTCTGAACACTGAAGCTTTCTTT	CASSVTGILNTEAFF
-	TRBD1	TRBV7-9	TRBJ2-7	TGTGCCAGCAGCCCCGACAGGGGTATTTGGAACGAGCAGTACTTC	CASSPDRGIWNEQYF
-	-	TRBV19	TRBJ1-5	TGTGCCAGTAGTATTGGCGGAGGGATGGGCAATCAGCCCCAGCATTTT	CASSIGGGMGNQPQHF
-	-	TRBV30	TRBJ2-7	TGTGCCTGGAGTTTCAGCTACGAGCAGTACTTC	CAWSFSYEQYF
-	-	TRBV11-1	TRBJ2-3	TGTGCCAGCAGTCTAGTCGACAGGAAGGTTGCAGATACGCAGTATTTT	CASSLVDRKVADTQYF
-	-	TRBV6-1	TRBJ2-7	TGTGCCAGCAGTGAGGAAACGGGACAAAGGTTCTACGAGCAGTACTTC	CASSEETGQRFYEQYF
few	-	TRBV19	TRBJ2-5	TGTGCCAGTAGTATGTCGTCTAGCAAATCGGAGACCCAGTACTTC	CASSMSSSKSETQYF
-	TRBD2	TRBV11-2	TRBJ2-3	TGTGCCAGCAGGGTAGCGGGGGGGCGCCCAGATACGCAGTATTTT	CASRVAGGRPDTQYF
-	TRBD1	TRBV6-1	TRBJ2-3	TGTGCCAGCAGTGATCCGGACAGGGTTGCTACGCAGTATTTT	CASSDPDRVATQYF
-	-	TRBV18	TRBJ2-2	TGTGCCAGCTCCCTTCTCGGCGGGGAGCTGTTTTTT	CASSLLGGELFF
-	-	TRBV5-4	TRBJ1-2	TGTGCCAGCAACAGGGAAAGTTATGGCTACACCTTC	CASNRESYGYTF
-	TRBD1	TRBV4-1	TRBJ1-5	TGCGCCAGCAGCCAAGAGGGACAGTTCAATCAGCCCCAGCATTTT	CASSQEGQFNQPQHF
-	-	TRBV2	TRBJ1-2	TGTGCCAGCAGTGCAGGGATTGGCTACACCTTC	CASSAGIGYTF
few	TRBD1	TRBV5-1	TRBJ2-1	TGCGCCAGCCGGGACAGGGGGCTTCTGAATGAGCAGTTCTTC	CASRDRGLLNEQFF
-	-	TRBV2	TRBJ2-2	TGTGCCAGCAGTGAAGGAACTAGCTTTCTAAAGGGGGAGCTGTTTTTT	CASSEGTSFLKGELFF
-	-	TRBV7-2	TRBJ1-2	TGTGCCAGCAGCTCCCCAGAGCTGGGAGTGGAGAACACCTTC	CASSSPELGVENTF